The TCR beta chain described here comes from a study of T-cell reconstitution after alpha-beta-depleted transplantation in children (dated by TCRdb to 2016 to 2018). About the study as a whole: The study quantitatively tracked T-cell immune reconstitution after TCRalphabeta/CD19-depleted allogeneic hematopoietic cell transplantation in children using TCR repertoire profiling. Results and caveats for the whole study, not just this receptor: The apparently early recovery of alphabetaT-cell counts about two months after transplant reportedly depended on only several hundred rapidly expanded clones that came from non-depleted graft cells. The high TCRbeta diversity at day 60 in some patients was ascribed to recipient T cells and intrathymic progenitors that had survived conditioning. Over subsequent months, a decline in hyperexpanded clone frequencies was noted, and after one year, T-cell counts and TCRbeta diversity were mostly ascribed to newly produced T cells.

The sample's treatment or condition label, decoded: allogeneic hematopoietic cell transplantation with graft depleted of TCRalphabeta T cells and CD19 B cells. TCRalphabeta/CD19-depleted allogeneic hematopoietic cell grafts were given to the transplant recipients, all of whom were children. Measured from the cysteine to the phenylalanine, the CDR3 is 16 residues long. Just CDR3 DNA is preserved here, 48 bases in frame from base 1. Relative to germline, V is missing 6 bases and J is missing 3 bases, with 9 bases of the junction outside any gene match. The germline V gene specifies MNHEY as CDR1 and SVGAGI as CDR2. Library generation was performed with PCR. Sequenced on an Illumina HiSeq 2500. TCR library preparation used molecular barcoding, with unique molecular identifiers applied to normalize quantification of the TCRbeta repertoire. Starting from the raw public reads, TCRdb applied fastp trimming at Q25, assembled clones with MiXCR and retained in-frame beta chains. Rows are combined by CDR3 protein, so each entry shows the most common genes and DNA. The sample data list approximately 82,000 distinct CDR3 sequences, and 15% to 20% of these were observed just once. Jointly, the top ten make up less than 60% of the sample.

The table lists this clonotype with many counts. No cognate antigen has been identified for it. Base qualities are not at hand, and no much larger clone is one base apart. The material was PBMCs, mostly from graft donor cells, obtained 360 days after TCRalphabeta/CD19-depleted stem cell transplant. This receptor was obtained from a male patient aged 2-9 years who had a stem cell transplant for acute lymphoblastic leukemia, so the T cells may come from the graft donor. The sequence links TRBV6-5 to TRBJ2-3; TRBD1 agrees with 10 junctional bases. In nucleotides, the sequence is TGTGCCAGCAGCCCCGTCCCGGGACAGGGGACAGATACGCAGTATTTT. Its protein reads: CASSPVPGQGTDTQYF.